This record concerns one T cell receptor (beta chain) sequence. Per the study methods: Using reference gene primer amplification, nucleated cell counts were estimated. Clones were read by immunoSEQ multiplex PCR, and TCRdb kept only the in-frame ones, dropping some. V and J calls and clone size are those listed in that table; D and trimming were worked out from the DNA. Among about 95,000 clones, roughly four fifths were seen once, and the ten largest hold more than 20%. These data are taken from a study of blood T cell repertoires in COVID-19. Study background: Donors in the United States, Italy and Spain gave samples during acute or convalescent COVID-19. The cDNA or gDNA used as material had been derived from T cells, B-cell-depleted T cells, or PBMCs.

V was clipped by 4 bases and J by 1 base; unmatched bases: 1. This CDR3 contains 14 residues. In germline, CDR1 is MDHEN, CDR2 SYDVKM. The sequencing input was peripheral blood. The rearrangement links TRBV28 to TRBJ2-1; TRBD1 matches 7 bases. This TCR was recovered from a human donor in a cohort sampled during active COVID-19. CDR3 residues: CASSWGQSYNEQFF. CDR3 DNA sequence: TGTGCCAGCAGTTGGGGACAGTCCTACAATGAGCAGTTCTTC.